This T cell receptor (beta chain) originates from a study of blood T cell repertoires in COVID-19. On the study more broadly: There were acute and convalescent COVID-19 samples, and they came from the United States, Italy and Spain.

V was clipped by 8 bases and J by 3 bases, with 13 bases between them. The CDR3 is 14 amino acids. The germline gives CDR1 MNHEY, CDR2 SMNVEV (reference sequence). This clone has a handful of counts. Original data processing: Cell counts per sample came from amplifying reference gene primers. Only in-frame clones appear in the TCRdb table, and some are missing; sequencing was by immunoSEQ multiplex PCR. V and J calls and clone size come straight from that table; D and trimming were deduced from the DNA. The table has 25,000 or so clones, roughly 85% seen once; the top ten hold roughly 8.4%. This rearrangement joins TRBV27 to TRBJ2-2; possible D gene TRBD1, 6 bases. This TCR was sampled from a woman aged 50 to 60 with active COVID-19. Specimen: peripheral blood. For the CDR3, the DNA is TGTGCCAGCTGTTGGGGGCCGGACACCGGGGAGCTGTTTTTT. Translating gives CASCWGPDTGELFF.